Sequencing of this T cell receptor beta chain was carried out in a study of monozygotic twins with inflammatory bowel disease. Study-level findings and limits: By inverse Simpson index, TCRbeta diversity was lower in IBD patients than in healthy co-twins.

Germline values: CDR1 LNHNV, CDR2 YYDKDF (reference sequence). The CDR3 is 15 amino acids. A note on this clonotype: The antigen is unknown.

Collection yielded about 2.5 ml of blood per donor. TCRdb re-analyzed the 5' RACE reads; it lists each CDR3 protein once, without DNA. The sample includes some 440,000 distinct CDR3 sequences. The TCR was taken from a human donor with ulcerative colitis or Crohn's disease, or a healthy co-twin of an affected twin (not recorded which). The sample consisted of blood. V usage is TRBV15 and J usage is TRBJ1-2; the TCRdb call, TRBD1, lacks DNA for checking. The CDR3 region is CATSRYSGTASGYTF.